This T cell receptor beta chain appears in the sequencing data of a study of vaccination effects on CD4 cells after COVID-19. Turning to the study itself: Each participant was administered two doses of either the BNT162b2 or the mRNA-1273 vaccine.

ViraFEST expansion of antigen-specific CD4+ T cells with viral peptide pools preceded sequencing. Once cultured for 10 days, the cells underwent separation to obtain CD4+ T cells. The vaccine recipients had no prior SARS-CoV-2 infection, with negative nucleocapsid antibodies. Wells of some 1.9 million PBMC each were grown with about 9.8 IU/ml IL-2 and 8.5 to 10 ug/ml peptides. Libraries were prepared by immunoSEQ multiplex PCR; TCRdb keeps only in-frame clonotypes and omits some of them. The repertoire holds roughly 50,000 clones, with roughly three quarters as singletons. On this clone itself: Its antigen is currently unknown.

V was clipped by 6 bases and J by 4 bases; unmatched bases: 7. Germline V gene data show CDR1 as SGHDN and CDR2 as FVKESK. This CDR3 spans 15 amino acids. This clonotype originated in a human donor who received a COVID-19 vaccine. The sequencing used CD4+ T cells from PBMCs cultured with HCoV-OC43 spike peptides, collected before COVID-19 vaccination. Subset defined: HCoV-OC43 spike overlapping peptide pool stimulation. The chain links TRBV14 to TRBJ2-2; 8 nucleotides align to TRBD1. CDR3 in amino acids: CASRETGEGTGELFF. Written as DNA, the CDR3 is TGTGCCAGCAGGGAGACAGGGGAAGGCACCGGGGAGCTGTTTTTT.